The TCR beta chain under discussion was sequenced for a study of blood T cell repertoires in COVID-19. Clones were sequenced by immunoSEQ multiplex PCR, and TCRdb holds only the in-frame ones, with some missing. The repertoire has 300,000 or so clones, 80% to 95% of them found once; the top ten carry 0.95% to 1.3%. The V gene lost 7 bases and the J gene lost 4 bases, with 14 bases spanning the gap. CDR3 length: 14 residues. The germline gives CDR1 MDHEN, CDR2 SYDVKM. Sequencing used PBMCs or T cells enriched from blood (not recorded which). The chain is built from TRBV28 and TRBJ1-5; D call uncertain. The receptor was derived from a woman aged 30 to 39 who had recovered from COVID-19. DNA for the CDR3: TGTGCCAGCACCACTGCGGGTACTAATCAGCCCCAGCATTTT. Amino acid sequence: CASTTAGTNQPQHF.